This T cell receptor (beta chain) was captured by sequencing in a study of T-cell reconstitution after alpha-beta-depleted transplantation in children. Unique molecular identifiers were built into the TCRbeta library. A single record per CDR3 protein comes from TCRdb applying MiXCR to the PCR reads. The sample lists nearly 400,000 distinct CDR3 sequences, around 21% occurring once. The germline gives CDR1 SGHTA, CDR2 FQGTGA. CDR3 length equals 15 residues. J lost 2 bases, V lost 5 bases, and 5 bases had no gene match. The receptor comes from a human donor who donated a stem cell graft to a child with acute myeloid leukemia. J is TRBJ2-3 and V is TRBV7-3; 9 bases align to TRBD2. Sample: PBMCs from the stem cell graft donor, taken from the stem cell graft. CDR3 sequence: CASSTRGRVTDTQYF. In DNA, the CDR3 is TGTGCCAGCAGCACCCGCGGGAGGGTCACAGATACGCAGTATTTT.